One sample yielded the 8 T cell receptor beta chains listed below, sequenced in a study of glioma-infiltrating T cells after dendritic cell vaccination. Repertoires were generated with immunoSEQ multiplex PCR, while TCRdb's copy carries only in-frame clones and drops some. The sample gives fewer than 85,000 clones, around 86% of which show up once; 2% to 2.5% is in the top ten. Time point defined: after dendritic cell vaccination, including at tumor progression/relapse. The sequences come from blood, collected after dendritic cell vaccination. The receptors were gathered from a human donor with glioblastoma.

This clone was detected only once. J is TRBJ2-5 and V is TRBV6-1, with TRBD2 matching 8 bases. The tail of the sequence fits TRBJ2-7 better, so the J call may be wrong. The CDR3 is made up of 15 amino acids. Per the germline V gene, CDR1 is MNHNS and CDR2 is SASEGT. CDR3 loop: CASRASSGGPYEQYF. CDR3 in DNA: TGTGCCAGCAGGGCCTCGAGCGGGGGCCCCTACGAGCAGTACTTC.

This clone was found once. The CDR3 region is CASSLARTGQGWGEQFF. The CDR3 DNA reads as TGCGCCAGCAGCTTGGCCCGGACGGGACAGGGGTGGGGTGAGCAGTTCTTC. The J gene is TRBJ2-1, the V gene TRBV5-1, with 10 bases fitting TRBD1. The CDR3 runs to 17 residues. With 0 bases clipped from V and 9 bases from J, the junction kept 12 bases outside the gene matches. Germline CDR1 is SGHRS and CDR2 is YFSETQ.

The chain combines TRBV7-3 with TRBJ2-4, with TRBD2 matching 14 bases. V shed 4 bases and J 8 bases; nucleotides not matched to a gene: 10. Looked up from germline, CDR1 is SGHTA and CDR2 is FQGTGA. CDR3 length equals 17 residues. CDR3 bases: TGTGCCAGCAGCTACCTAGGGACTAGCGGGAGTAGGGACATTCAGTACTTC. This translates into CASSYLGTSGSRDIQYF.

This chain joins TRBV29-1 and TRBJ1-3; D gene unclear. Germline CDR1 reads SQVTM; CDR2 reads ANQGSEA. CDR3 size: 14 residues. Trimming stripped 2 bases from V and 7 bases from J, with 15 bases between. Written as DNA, the CDR3 is TGCAGCGTTGAAATGCAACTTGAGATGAACACCATATATTTT. Encoded protein: CSVEMQLEMNTIYF.

This clone was counted once. The J gene is TRBJ2-7, the V gene TRBV7-2; no clear D gene. The V gene lost 8 bases and the J gene lost 4 bases, with 9 bases spanning the gap. The CDR3 is made up of 11 amino acids. Germline loops: CDR1 SGHTA, CDR2 FQGNSA. CDR3 region: CASSPGYEQYF. In nucleotides, the CDR3 is TGTGCCAGCTCCCCCGGGTACGAGCAGTACTTC.

The chain employs TRBV11-2 and TRBJ1-1; 7 bases are a match to TRBD1. CDR1 is SGHAT, CDR2 FQNNGV, per germline. This CDR3 is 16 amino acids long. The ends lost 5 bases at V and 0 bases at J; junction bases unmatched: 9. Here the CDR3 DNA reads TGTGCCAGCAGCCTCGCCGGAGGGACAGTGAACACTGAAGCTTTCTTT. Amino acid sequence: CASSLAGGTVNTEAFF. The full variable domain, its missing parts supplied by reference TRBV11-2 and TRBJ1-1, is EAGVAQSPRYKIIEKRQSVAFWCNPISGHATLYWYQQILGQGPKLLIQFQNNGVVDDSQLPKDRFSAERLKGVDSTLKIQPAKLEDSAVYLCASSLAGGTVNTEAFFGQGTRLTVV.

V gene TRBV14 combines with J gene TRBJ2-7; 7 bases fit TRBD2. The CDR3 contains 15 residues. The germline V gene encodes CDR1 SGHDN and CDR2 FVKESK. V lost 2 bases, J lost 3 bases, and 7 bases stayed unmatched. CDR3: CASSQSSGESYEQYF. The CDR3 bases are TGTGCCAGCAGCCAATCGAGCGGGGAGAGCTACGAGCAGTACTTC.

This chain connects TRBV27 to TRBJ1-6; TRBD1 matches 8 bases. Germline V gene sequence: CDR1 MNHEY, CDR2 SMNVEV (reference sequence). J gave up 10 bases and V 0 bases, and 5 bases lay outside the gene matches. The CDR3 totals 15 residues. CDR3 nucleotide sequence: TGTGCCAGCAGTTTATCCTACCAGGGGGCCTCACCCCTCCACTTT. Translation: CASSLSYQGASPLHF.